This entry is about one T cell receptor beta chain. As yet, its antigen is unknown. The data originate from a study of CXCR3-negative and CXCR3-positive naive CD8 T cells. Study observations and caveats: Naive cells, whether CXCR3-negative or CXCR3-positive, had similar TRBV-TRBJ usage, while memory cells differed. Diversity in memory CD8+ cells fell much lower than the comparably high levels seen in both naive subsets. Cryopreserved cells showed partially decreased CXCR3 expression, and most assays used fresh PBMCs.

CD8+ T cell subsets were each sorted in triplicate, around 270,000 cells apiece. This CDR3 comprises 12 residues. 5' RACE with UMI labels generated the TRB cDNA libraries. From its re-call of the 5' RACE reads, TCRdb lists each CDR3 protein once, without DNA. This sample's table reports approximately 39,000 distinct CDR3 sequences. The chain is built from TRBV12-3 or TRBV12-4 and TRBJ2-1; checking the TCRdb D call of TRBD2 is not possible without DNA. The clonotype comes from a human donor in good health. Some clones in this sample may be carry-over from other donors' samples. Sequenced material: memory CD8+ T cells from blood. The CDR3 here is CASGLAGGKQFF.